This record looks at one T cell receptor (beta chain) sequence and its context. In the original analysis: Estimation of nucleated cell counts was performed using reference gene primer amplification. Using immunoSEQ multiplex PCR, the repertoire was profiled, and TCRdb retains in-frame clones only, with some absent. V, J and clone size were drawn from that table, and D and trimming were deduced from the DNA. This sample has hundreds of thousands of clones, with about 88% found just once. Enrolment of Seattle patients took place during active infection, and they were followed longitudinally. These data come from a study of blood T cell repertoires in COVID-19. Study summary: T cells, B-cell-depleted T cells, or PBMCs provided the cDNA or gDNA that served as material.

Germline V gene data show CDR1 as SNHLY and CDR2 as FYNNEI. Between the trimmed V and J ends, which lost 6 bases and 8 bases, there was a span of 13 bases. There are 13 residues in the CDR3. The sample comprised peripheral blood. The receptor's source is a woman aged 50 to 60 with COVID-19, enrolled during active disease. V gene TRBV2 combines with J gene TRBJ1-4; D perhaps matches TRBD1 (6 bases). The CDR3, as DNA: TGTGCCAGCAGGGGCGGGGGGGCCGAAAAACTGTTTTTT. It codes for CASRGGGAEKLFF. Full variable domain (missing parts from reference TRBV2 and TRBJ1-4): EPEVTQTPSHQVTQMGQEVILRCVPISNHLYFYWYRQILGQKVEFLVSFYNNEISEKSEIFDDQFSVERPDGSNFTLKIRSTKLEDSAMYFCASRGGGAEKLFFGSGTQLSVL.